This T cell receptor (beta chain) was sequenced for a study of blood T cell repertoires in COVID-19. Germline V gives CDR1 MDHEN, CDR2 SYDVKM. The V end was cut by 7 bases, the J end by 7 bases, with 10 bases between. The CDR3 loop spans 12 amino acids. TCRdb's copy holds only in-frame clones and misses some; the assay was immunoSEQ multiplex PCR. In the table there are more than 250,000 clones, approximately 82% of which are singletons. The V call is TRBV28, the J call TRBJ2-2; D might be TRBD2 (6 bases). This receptor was obtained from a man aged 60 to 69 who had recovered from COVID-19. The source material was peripheral blood. The CDR3 DNA sequence: TGTGCCAGCACCACGGGGGTCGGGGAGCTGTTTTTT. As protein: CASTTGVGELFF.